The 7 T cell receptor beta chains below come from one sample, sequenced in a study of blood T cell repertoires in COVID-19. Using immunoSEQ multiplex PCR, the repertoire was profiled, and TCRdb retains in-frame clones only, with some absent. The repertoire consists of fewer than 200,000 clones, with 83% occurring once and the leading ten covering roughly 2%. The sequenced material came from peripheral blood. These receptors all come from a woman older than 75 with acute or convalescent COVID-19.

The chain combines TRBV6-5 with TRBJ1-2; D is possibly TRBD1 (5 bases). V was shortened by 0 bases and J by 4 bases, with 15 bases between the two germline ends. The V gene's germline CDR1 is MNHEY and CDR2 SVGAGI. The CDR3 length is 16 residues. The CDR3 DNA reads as TGTGCCAGCAGTTACTCTAATTTTGACAGCTCCTATGGCTACACCTTC. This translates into CASSYSNFDSSYGYTF.

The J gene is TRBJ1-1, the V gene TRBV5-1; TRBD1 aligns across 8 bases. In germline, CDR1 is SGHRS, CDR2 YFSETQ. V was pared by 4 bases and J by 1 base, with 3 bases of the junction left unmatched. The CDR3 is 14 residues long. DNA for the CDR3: TGCGCCAGCAGCACGACAGGGGCGAACACTGAAGCTTTCTTT. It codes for CASSTTGANTEAFF.

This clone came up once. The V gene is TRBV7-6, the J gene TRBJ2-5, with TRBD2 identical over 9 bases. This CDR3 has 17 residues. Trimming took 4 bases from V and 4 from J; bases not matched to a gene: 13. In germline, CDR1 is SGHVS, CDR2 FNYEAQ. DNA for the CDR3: TGTGCCAGCAGCTGGAGGGCGCGGGAGGGTACAGGAGAGACCCAGTACTTC. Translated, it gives CASSWRAREGTGETQYF.

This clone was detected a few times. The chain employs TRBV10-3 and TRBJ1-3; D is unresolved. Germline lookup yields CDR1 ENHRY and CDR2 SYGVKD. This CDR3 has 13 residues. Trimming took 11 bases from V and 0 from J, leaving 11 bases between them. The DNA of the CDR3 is TGTGCCGGTCGGGGAAGCTCTGGAAACACCATATATTTT. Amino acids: CAGRGSSGNTIYF.

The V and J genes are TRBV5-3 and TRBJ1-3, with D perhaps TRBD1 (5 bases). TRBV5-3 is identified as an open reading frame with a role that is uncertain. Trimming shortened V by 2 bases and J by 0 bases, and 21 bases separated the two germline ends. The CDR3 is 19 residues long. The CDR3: CARSLSGGEQNLSGNTIYF. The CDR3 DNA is TGTGCCAGAAGCTTATCCGGGGGGGAACAGAACCTCTCTGGAAACACCATATATTTT.

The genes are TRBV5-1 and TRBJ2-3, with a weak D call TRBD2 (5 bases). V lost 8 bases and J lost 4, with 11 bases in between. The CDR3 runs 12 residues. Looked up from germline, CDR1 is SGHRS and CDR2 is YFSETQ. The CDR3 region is CARVRAADTQYF. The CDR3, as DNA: TGCGCCAGGGTGAGGGCCGCAGATACGCAGTATTTT.

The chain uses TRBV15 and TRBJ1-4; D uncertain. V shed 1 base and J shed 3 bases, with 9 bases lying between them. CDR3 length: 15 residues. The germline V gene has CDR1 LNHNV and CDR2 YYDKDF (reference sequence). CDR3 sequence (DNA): TGTGCCACCAGCAGAGTCTTCGGTCCTAATGAAAAACTGTTTTTT. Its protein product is CATSRVFGPNEKLFF.